This TCR beta chain was sequenced during a study of blood T cell repertoires in COVID-19. Looking at the study overall: Specimens from acute and convalescent COVID-19 originated in the United States, Italy and Spain. Nucleic acid was either cDNA or gDNA, and it came from T cells, B-cell-depleted T cells, or PBMCs.

V shed 4 bases and J shed 6 bases, with 10 bases lying between them. This CDR3 is 14 amino acids long. CDR1 is SGHAT, CDR2 FQNNGV, per germline. Repertoires were generated with immunoSEQ multiplex PCR, while TCRdb's copy carries only in-frame clones and drops some. The sample has around 140,000 clones, around nine tenths seen once. Input material: peripheral blood. The chain combines TRBV11-2 with TRBJ1-6; unclear D gene. The source of this sequence is a woman aged 50 to 60 with active or convalescent COVID-19. CDR3 coding DNA: TGTGCCAGCAGCTCGACTGTTGTTAATTCACCCCTCCACTTT. It codes for CASSSTVVNSPLHF.